This T cell receptor (beta chain) was captured by sequencing in a study of T cell responses to AZD1222 COVID-19 vaccine. CDR1 is SGHTA and CDR2 is FQGNSA in the germline V gene. The length of the CDR3 is 15 residues. Germline trimming cut 4 bases from V and 9 bases from J; bases unmatched to any gene: 3. The method was immunoSEQ multiplex PCR; TCRdb's version includes in-frame clones alone and lacks a portion of them. There are approximately 81,000 clones in the sample; under 95% occur only once, and 4.5% lies in the top ten. The TCR originated in an adult in good health. The input for sequencing was peripheral blood, taken on day 0 of MenACWY control vaccination. V usage is TRBV7-2 and J usage is TRBJ2-1; the match to TRBD2 covers 16 bases. The CDR3 bases are TGTGCCAGCAGCTCCGGGACTAGCGGGAGGGCTGAGCAGTTCTTC. This gives the protein CASSSGTSGRAEQFF. The full variable domain, in which reference TRBV7-2 and TRBJ2-1 provide the parts outside the CDR3, is GAGVSQSPSNKVTEKGKDVELRCDPISGHTALYWYRQSLGQGLEFLIYFQGNSAPDKSGLPSDRFSAERTGGSVSTLTIQRTQQEDSAVYLCASSSGTSGRAEQFFGPGTRLTVL.